This passage covers 10 T cell receptor beta chains from one sample sequenced in a study of T cells after yellow fever vaccination. TCRdb fed the 5' RACE reads into MiXCR, producing one record per CDR3 protein. The data hold a few hundred thousand distinct CDR3 sequences, with less than 20% observed a single time. The source was PBMCs, collected about 5 days after the first yellow fever vaccination. The source is a man in his late teens or twenties who received the YFV17D yellow fever vaccine.

This clonotype was recorded a few times. This chain joins TRBV5-1 and TRBJ1-6, with 7 bases aligning to TRBD1. Germline assignment: CDR1 SGHRS and CDR2 YFSETQ. The V segment lost 4 bases and the J segment 8 bases; nucleotides outside the gene matches: 6. CDR3 length equals 14 residues. The CDR3 region has the DNA TGCGCCAGCAGCGGAGACAGGGTTGATTCACCCCTCCACTTT. Translated: CASSGDRVDSPLHF.

This clonotype was detected many times. This chain joins TRBV7-3 and TRBJ2-2; D might be TRBD2 (5 bases). Germline loops: CDR1 SGHTA, CDR2 FQGTGA. Trimming cost V 5 bases and J 7 bases, with 14 bases left between them. The CDR3 is made up of 14 amino acids. This chain's CDR3 is CASSPTLRGGELFF. CDR3 DNA sequence: TGTGCCAGCAGCCCCACCCTACGGGGCGGGGAGCTGTTTTTT.

J is TRBJ1-6 and V is TRBV7-8, with D tentatively TRBD1 (6 bases). Trimming shortened V by 3 bases and J by 8 bases, and 11 bases separated the two germline ends. This CDR3 has 14 amino acids. CDR1 is SGHVS, CDR2 FQNEAQ, per germline. The CDR3 sequence: CASSFRGSDSPLHF. CDR3 nucleotide sequence: TGTGCCAGCAGCTTCAGGGGTTCGGATTCACCCCTCCACTTT.

This clonotype was detected a few times. The gene calls are TRBV20-1 and TRBJ2-5, with D tentatively TRBD1 (5 bases). The CDR3 totals 15 residues. Germline V CDR1 and CDR2: DFQATT, SNEGSKA (reference sequence). V lost 3 bases to trimming and J lost 5 bases, with 19 bases between them. The CDR3 is CSASHSWTPQETQYF. In nucleotides, the CDR3 is TGCAGTGCTAGTCACTCTTGGACACCGCAGGAGACCCAGTACTTC.

This chain joins TRBV5-4 and TRBJ2-7; D possibly uses TRBD1 or TRBD2 (5 bases each). Trimming removed 5 bases at V and 2 bases at J, with 17 bases between. The CDR3 is 15 amino acids. CDR1 is SGHNT, CDR2 YYREEE, per germline (reference sequence). CDR3 DNA: TGTGCCAGCAGACGAGGGCAGGGCGATACCTACGAGCAGTACTTC. Encoded protein: CASRRGQGDTYEQYF.

V and J are TRBV7-9 and TRBJ2-7; tentatively, D is TRBD1 or TRBD2 (6 bases each). CDR1 SEHNR and CDR2 FQNEAQ come from the germline V gene (reference sequence). V was clipped by 4 bases and J by 5 bases, with 21 bases between them. CDR3 size: 16 residues. CDR3 DNA sequence: TGTGCCAGCAGCTCCGTGGAGAGGGGGGCGCGGAACGAGCAGTACTTC. Its protein product is CASSSVERGARNEQYF.

The rearrangement joins TRBV6-1 to TRBJ2-7; the match to TRBD2 covers 7 bases. Trimming took 8 bases from V and 0 from J; bases not matched to a gene: 10. The germline V gene encodes CDR1 MNHNS and CDR2 SASEGT. This CDR3 has 15 residues. The CDR3 is CASRYSGPSSYEQYF. DNA of the CDR3: TGTGCCAGCCGATATAGCGGGCCAAGCTCCTACGAGCAGTACTTC.

This clonotype turned up a few times. The CDR3 loop reads CASSQSQGEQYF. CDR3 nucleotide sequence: TGCGCCAGCAGTCAATCTCAAGGCGAGCAGTACTTC. The rearrangement joins TRBV5-1 to TRBJ2-7; D not resolved. Germline V gene sequence: CDR1 SGHRS, CDR2 YFSETQ. CDR3 length equals 12 residues. V was shortened by 5 bases and J by 6 bases, with 12 bases between the two germline ends.

The CDR3 nucleotides are TGCGCCAGCAGCCAAGGGCAGGGCTACGGCACTGAAGCTTTCTTT. This encodes CASSQGQGYGTEAFF. The chain links TRBV4-1 to TRBJ1-1, with D possibly TRBD1 on 5 matching bases. Trimming took off 1 base at V and 4 bases at J, with 13 bases between the two ends. The germline gives CDR1 MGHRA, CDR2 YSYEKL. This CDR3 has 15 residues.

V and J are TRBV2 and TRBJ2-1, with TRBD1 as a possible D gene (6 bases). Trimming left V 10 bases short and J 9 bases short, with 19 bases between. In germline, CDR1 is SNHLY, CDR2 FYNNEI. The CDR3 is 13 amino acids. This CDR3 is CAIPLGGHGEQFF. Written as DNA, the CDR3 is TGTGCCATCCCTTTAGGGGGACACGGTGAGCAGTTCTTC. The complete variable domain, with remaining parts taken from reference TRBV2 and TRBJ2-1, reads EPEVTQTPSHQVTQMGQEVILRCVPISNHLYFYWYRQILGQKVEFLVSFYNNEISEKSEIFDDQFSVERPDGSNFTLKIRSTKLEDSAMYFCAIPLGGHGEQFFGPGTRLTVL.